What follows describes a single T cell receptor (beta chain). Its antigen is not identified. This specimen comes from a study of T cell responses to AZD1222 COVID-19 vaccine. Study information: Researchers grouped second doses given at about 4 or about 12 weeks into one pool.

General study findings and limits: Repertoire sampling happened only post peak T cell response. Most donors were white British and more were female, and clonal diversity was possibly underestimated.

CDR3 length: 14 residues. V gave up 9 bases and J gave up 1 base, with 13 bases separating them. Germline V gene data show CDR1 as MNHEY and CDR2 as SVGAGI. Method: immunoSEQ multiplex PCR; TCRdb's copy keeps in-frame clones and lacks some. The sample records about 160,000 clones, around 94% being singletons. This sample comprised peripheral blood, obtained on day 0 of AZD1222 vaccination. The rearrangement joins TRBV6-5 to TRBJ1-5; the D gene is possibly TRBD1 (6 bases). This receptor was taken from an adult in good health. As DNA, the CDR3 is TGTGCCAGTACCCGGGACATGAGCAATCAGCCCCAGCATTTT. Its translation: CASTRDMSNQPQHF.